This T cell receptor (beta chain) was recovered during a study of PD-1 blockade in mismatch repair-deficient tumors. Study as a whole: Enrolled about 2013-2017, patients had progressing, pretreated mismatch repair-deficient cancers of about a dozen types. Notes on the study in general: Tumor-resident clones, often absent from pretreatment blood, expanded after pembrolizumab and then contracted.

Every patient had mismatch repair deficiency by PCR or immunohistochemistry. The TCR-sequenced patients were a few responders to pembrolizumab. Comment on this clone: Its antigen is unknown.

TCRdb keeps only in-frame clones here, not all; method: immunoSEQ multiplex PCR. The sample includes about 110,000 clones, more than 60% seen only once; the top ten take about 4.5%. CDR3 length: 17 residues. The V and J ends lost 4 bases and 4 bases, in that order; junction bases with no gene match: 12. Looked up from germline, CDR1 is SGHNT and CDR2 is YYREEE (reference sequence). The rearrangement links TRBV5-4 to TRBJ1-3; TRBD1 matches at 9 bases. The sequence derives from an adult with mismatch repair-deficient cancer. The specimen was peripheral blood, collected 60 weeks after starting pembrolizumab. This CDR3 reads CASSPGTGRASGNTIYF. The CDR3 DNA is TGTGCCAGCAGCCCCGGGACAGGGAGAGCGTCGGGAAACACCATATATTTT.